This is a list of T cell receptor beta chains from one sample in a study of beta chain features in type 1 diabetes. Clones were read by immunoSEQ multiplex PCR, and TCRdb kept only the in-frame ones, dropping some. The sample includes 200,000 to 250,000 clones, roughly 9.6% of them seen just once. What was sequenced was naive CD4+ T cells from blood. Receptor source: a woman aged 18-35 years in good health. CDR3s include the opening cysteine and the closing phenylalanine or tryptophan.

V gene | CDR3 protein
TRBV6-5 | CASSYSSASYEQYF
TRBV6-5 | CASSPSSGGNEQYF
TRBV5-1 | CASSLGGGQGTDTQYF
TRBV6-1 | CASSAQGGSGRTQYF
TRBV23-1 | CASSLRSTEAFF
TRBV9 | CASSVTSGQETQYF
TRBV4-2 | CASSQPYPGQGGDTQYF
TRBV6-6 | CASSSGNTGELFF
TRBV7-9 | CASSLAGAGTGVTEAFF
TRBV2 | CASTARRAGEAFF
TRBV30 | CAWSVGGEADTQYF
TRBV7-9 | CASSLRTGISDTQYF
TRBV27 | CASSYRKSSYNEQFF
TRBV29-1 | CSARQSAYEQYF
TRBV5-5 | CASLPRQGHEQYF